This record covers a single TCR beta chain. The sample comes from a study of T cells expressing NK-cell markers. For the study at large: HCMV seropositivity characterized seven of the eight sequenced donors, and seronegativity one.

TCRdb derives one entry per CDR3 protein from the 5' RACE reads, leaving out DNA. The sample data list 350,000 to 400,000 distinct CDR3 sequences. The CDR3 spans 17 residues. In germline, CDR1 is SGHRS, CDR2 YFSETQ. This receptor was obtained from a woman aged 45 to 65 in good health. The specimen sequenced was blood T cells: a sorted CD56 or NKG2C T cell subset, CD4+ or CD8+ T cells, or bulk PBMC T cells (not recorded which). The chain joins TRBV5-1 to TRBJ1-3. The chain's CDR3 is CASSLDQNTNSGNTIYF.